This entry lists 2 T cell receptor beta chains sequenced from one sample in a study of sequential checkpoint blockade in melanoma. This table comes from immunoSEQ multiplex PCR, and its TCRdb copy is limited to in-frame clones, with some not included. The sample yields fewer than 20,000 clones, 72% seen once. This sample's treatment: randomized to nivolumab then ipilimumab (arm A) or the reverse (arm B). The material sequenced was CD8+ T cells sorted from blood (inferred from file names), taken from a patient given nivolumab and ipilimumab in sequence. The source is a human donor with melanoma.

This clone was found a few times. The chain uses TRBV5-6 and TRBJ2-7; the match to TRBD2 covers 12 bases. The CDR3 length is 14 residues. CDR1 is SGHDT, CDR2 YYEEEE, per germline. V was pared by 4 bases and J by 5 bases, with 4 bases of the junction left unmatched. This chain's CDR3 is CASSPSGGAHEQYF. The DNA of the CDR3 is TGTGCCAGCAGCCCTAGCGGGGGGGCCCACGAGCAGTACTTC.

The gene calls are TRBV7-9 and TRBJ2-7; TRBD1 might be the D (5 bases). V lost 5 bases and J lost 3, with 29 bases in between. There are 19 residues in the CDR3. From germline, CDR1 is SEHNR and CDR2 FQNEAQ (reference sequence). The CDR3 spells CASSGALRGIFSPFYEQYF. DNA of the CDR3: TGTGCCAGCAGCGGGGCTTTACGTGGGATTTTTTCCCCTTTCTACGAGCAGTACTTC.